The sequence of this TCR beta chain was determined in a study of blood T cell repertoires in COVID-19. The overall study: Italy, Spain and the United States were the sources of the convalescent and acute COVID-19 samples. Sources were T cells, B-cell-depleted T cells, or PBMCs; the material itself was cDNA or gDNA.

Trimming pared 6 bases from V and 0 bases from J, leaving 3 bases between. There are 13 residues in the CDR3. From germline, CDR1 is SGHDN and CDR2 FVKESK. Data came from immunoSEQ multiplex PCR; TCRdb stores just in-frame clones and leaves some out. The sample yields approximately 480,000 clones, roughly 90% seen once. Sequencing was carried out using PBMCs or T cells enriched from blood (not recorded which). V is TRBV14 and J is TRBJ2-6; D remains unclear. This clonotype originated in a woman aged 18-30 years who had recovered from COVID-19. The CDR3: CASRYSGANVLTF. The DNA of the CDR3 is TGTGCCAGCAGGTACTCTGGGGCCAACGTCCTGACTTTC.